The 12 T cell receptor beta chains in this list originate from one sample, sequenced in a study of T cells in Graves' hyperthyroidism and ophthalmopathy. Amplification targeted TCR beta CDR3 regions from RNA transcripts. HTBI primers were employed in a first-round RT-PCR of the TCR CDR3. TCRdb re-called the multiplex PCR reads through MiXCR, storing one row per CDR3 protein. Here the sample spans approximately 640,000 distinct CDR3 sequences, about 45% being singletons. Sequencing was carried out using peripheral blood or thyroid tissue (not recorded which). These receptor sequences come from an adult man with Graves' disease, either hyperthyroidism or ophthalmopathy (not recorded which).

V usage is TRBV10-3 and J usage is TRBJ2-7; 7 positions agree with TRBD1. Germline values: CDR1 ENHRY, CDR2 SYGVKD. This CDR3 spans 14 amino acids. After removal of 6 bases from V and 2 bases from J, the junction contained 7 bases not matched to a gene. The CDR3 is CAIRKDRAPYEQYF. CDR3 sequence (DNA): TGTGCCATCAGGAAAGACAGGGCTCCCTACGAGCAGTACTTC.

There are many counts of this clonotype. The chain recombines TRBV7-8 with TRBJ2-5, with D uncertain. Between the trimmed V and J ends, which lost 3 bases and 5 bases, there was a span of 16 bases. Germline V gives CDR1 SGHVS, CDR2 FQNEAQ. This CDR3 has 15 residues. The CDR3 coding sequence is TGTGCCAGCAGCTTCTCGAATAGCAGAGTCGAGACCCAGTACTTC. It encodes CASSFSNSRVETQYF.

This clonotype has more than one count but fewer than ten. The chain has TRBV19 and TRBJ2-5; D gene unclear. Deletions cut 7 bases from V and 2 bases from J, with 11 bases between. CDR3 length: 13 amino acids. Germline CDR1 is LNHDA and CDR2 is SQIVND (reference sequence). The CDR3 coding sequence is TGTGCCAGTAAAGACGGAAGTCAAGAGACCCAGTACTTC. This codes for CASKDGSQETQYF.

The rearrangement links TRBV15 to TRBJ1-5; the D gene is possibly TRBD1 (6 bases). Looked up from germline, CDR1 is LNHNV and CDR2 is YYDKDF (reference sequence). The CDR3 is 16 residues long. V shed 3 bases and J shed 11 bases, with 23 bases lying between them. The CDR3 spells CATSRGHRDSLSSQHF. The CDR3 DNA reads TGTGCCACCAGCAGGGGACATCGGGACTCCCTATCGTCCCAGCATTTT. The entire variable domain, with the rest obtained from reference TRBV15 and TRBJ1-5, is as follows: DAMVIQNPRYQVTQFGKPVTLSCSQTLNHNVMYWYQQKSSQAPKLLFHYYDKDFNNEADTPDNFQSRRPNTSFCFLDIRSPGLGDTAMYLCATSRGHRDSLSSQHFGDGTRLSIL.

This clonotype was detected many times. This rearrangement joins TRBV2 to TRBJ1-3, with TRBD1 identical over 10 bases. The V segment lost 2 bases and the J segment 5 bases; nucleotides outside the gene matches: 3. The germline CDR1 and CDR2 sequences are SNHLY and FYNNEI. CDR3 length: 15 residues. The CDR3 reads CASSERDRGRNTIYF. The CDR3, as DNA: TGTGCCAGCAGTGAAAGGGACAGGGGCCGAAACACCATATATTTT.

This clonotype was recorded a few times. The genes are TRBV12-3 or TRBV12-4 and TRBJ1-1; D is uncertain. This CDR3 comprises 12 residues. V shed 10 bases and J shed 3 bases, with 12 bases lying between them. CDR3 in DNA: TGTGCCACCACCCGTTCGGACACTGAAGCTTTCTTT. This sequence encodes CATTRSDTEAFF.

The V and J genes are TRBV19 and TRBJ1-1; 9 bases align to TRBD1. The CDR3 extends over 17 amino acids. Germline-derived CDR1 and CDR2 are LNHDA and SQIVND (reference sequence). V gave up 2 bases and J gave up 1 base; unmatched junction bases: 8. CDR3 sequence reads: CASSIRQGVGANTEAFF. In DNA form, the CDR3 reads TGTGCCAGTAGTATACGACAGGGGGTGGGGGCGAACACTGAAGCTTTCTTT.

Points on this clonotype: The junction departs from the called germline gene at one end, perhaps through a read error. The V gene is TRBV29-1, the J gene TRBJ1-1, with TRBD1 as a possible D gene (5 bases). This CDR3 region has 12 residues. CDR1 and CDR2 (germline): SQVTM, ANQGSEA. This chain's CDR3 is CSVVQENAEAFF. The CDR3 DNA is TGCAGCGTTGTACAGGAGAACGCTGAAGCTTTCTTT.

There are many counts of this clonotype. The V call is TRBV7-2, the J call TRBJ2-7, with 8 bases fitting TRBD1. The CDR3 has 16 amino acids. Germline trimming cut 5 bases from V and 2 bases from J; bases unmatched to any gene: 11. Germline V CDR1 and CDR2: SGHTA, FQGNSA. CDR3 amino acids: CASSPEPDRAPYEQYF. The CDR3 DNA sequence: TGTGCCAGCAGCCCCGAACCGGACAGGGCCCCCTACGAGCAGTACTTC. Full variable domain (rest looked up from reference TRBV7-2 and TRBJ2-7): GAGVSQSPSNKVTEKGKDVELRCDPISGHTALYWYRQSLGQGLEFLIYFQGNSAPDKSGLPSDRFSAERTGGSVSTLTIQRTQQEDSAVYLCASSPEPDRAPYEQYFGPGTRLTVT.

V gene TRBV2 combines with J gene TRBJ1-2, with 9 bases lining up with TRBD1. The CDR3 loop spans 16 amino acids. Germline assignment: CDR1 SNHLY and CDR2 FYNNEI. J lost 5 bases, V lost 5 bases, and 12 bases had no gene match. Written as DNA, the CDR3 is TGTGCCAGCAGTTTATGGGGACAGGGAATGGCGTATGGCTACACCTTC. It is translated as CASSLWGQGMAYGYTF.

With regard to this clonotype: A single base separates this from a much larger clone, so it may be a read error. The CDR3 sequence is CASSPGQDGGHTF. The CDR3 DNA reads TGCGCCAGCAGCCCCGGACAGGACGGTGGCCACACCTTC. The chain couples TRBV5-1 to TRBJ1-2; 7 nucleotides match TRBD1. This CDR3 spans 13 amino acids. Germline values: CDR1 SGHRS, CDR2 YFSETQ.

This clonotype was counted between two and nine times. V and J are TRBV6-6 and TRBJ2-2; TRBD2 might be the D (7 bases). V lost 2 bases, J lost 4 bases, and 8 bases lay in between. Germline CDR1 is MNHNY and CDR2 is SVGAGI (reference sequence). This CDR3 contains 14 residues. The CDR3 bases are TGTGCCAGCAGTTACAGGGGGGGCACCGGGGAGCTGTTTTTT. Amino acid sequence: CASSYRGGTGELFF.